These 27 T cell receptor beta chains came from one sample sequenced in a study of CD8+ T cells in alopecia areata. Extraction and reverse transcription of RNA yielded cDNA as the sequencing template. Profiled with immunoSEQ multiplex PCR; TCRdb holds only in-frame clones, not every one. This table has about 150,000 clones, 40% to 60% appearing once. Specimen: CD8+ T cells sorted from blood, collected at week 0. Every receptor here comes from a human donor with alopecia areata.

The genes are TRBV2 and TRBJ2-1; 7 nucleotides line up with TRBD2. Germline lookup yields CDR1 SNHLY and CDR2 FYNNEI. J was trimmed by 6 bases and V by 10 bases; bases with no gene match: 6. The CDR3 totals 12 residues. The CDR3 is CATRLAPNEQFF. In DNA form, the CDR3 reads TGTGCCACCAGACTAGCCCCCAATGAGCAGTTCTTC. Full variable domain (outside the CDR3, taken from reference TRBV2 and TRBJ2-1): EPEVTQTPSHQVTQMGQEVILRCVPISNHLYFYWYRQILGQKVEFLVSFYNNEISEKSEIFDDQFSVERPDGSNFTLKIRSTKLEDSAMYFCATRLAPNEQFFGPGTRLTVL.

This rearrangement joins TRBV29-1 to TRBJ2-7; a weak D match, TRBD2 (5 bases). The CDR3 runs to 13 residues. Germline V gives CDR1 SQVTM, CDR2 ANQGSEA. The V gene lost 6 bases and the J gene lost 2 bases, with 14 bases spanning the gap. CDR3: CSVETGRPYEQYF. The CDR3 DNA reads TGCAGCGTGGAGACGGGGAGACCCTACGAGCAGTACTTC.

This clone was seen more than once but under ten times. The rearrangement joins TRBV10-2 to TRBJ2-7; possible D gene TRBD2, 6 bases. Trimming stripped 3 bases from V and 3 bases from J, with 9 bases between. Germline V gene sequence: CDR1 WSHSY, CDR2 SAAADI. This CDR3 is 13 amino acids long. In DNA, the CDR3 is TGCGCCAGCAGTGATAACGGGGGCTACGAGCAGTACTTC. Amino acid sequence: CASSDNGGYEQYF.

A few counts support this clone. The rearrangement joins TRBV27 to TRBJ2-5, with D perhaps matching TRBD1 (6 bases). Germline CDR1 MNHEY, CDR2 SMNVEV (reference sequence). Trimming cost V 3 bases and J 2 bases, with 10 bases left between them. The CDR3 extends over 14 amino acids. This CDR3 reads CASSFAGQQETQYF. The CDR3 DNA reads TGTGCCAGCAGTTTTGCTGGACAGCAAGAGACCCAGTACTTC.

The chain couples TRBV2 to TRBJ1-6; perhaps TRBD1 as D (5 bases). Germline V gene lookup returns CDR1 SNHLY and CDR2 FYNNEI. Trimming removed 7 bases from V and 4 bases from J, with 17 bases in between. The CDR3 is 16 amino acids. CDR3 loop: CASTPAVQGYNSPLHF. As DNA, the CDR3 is TGTGCCAGCACCCCCGCCGTCCAGGGTTATAATTCACCCCTCCACTTT. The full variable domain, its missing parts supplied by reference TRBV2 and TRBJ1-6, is EPEVTQTPSHQVTQMGQEVILRCVPISNHLYFYWYRQILGQKVEFLVSFYNNEISEKSEIFDDQFSVERPDGSNFTLKIRSTKLEDSAMYFCASTPAVQGYNSPLHFGNGTRLTVT.

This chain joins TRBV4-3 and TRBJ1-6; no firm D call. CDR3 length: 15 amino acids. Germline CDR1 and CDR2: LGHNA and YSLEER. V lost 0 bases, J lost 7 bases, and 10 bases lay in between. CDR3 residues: CASSQDRAANSPLHF. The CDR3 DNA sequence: TGCGCCAGCAGCCAAGATCGTGCCGCGAATTCACCCCTCCACTTT.

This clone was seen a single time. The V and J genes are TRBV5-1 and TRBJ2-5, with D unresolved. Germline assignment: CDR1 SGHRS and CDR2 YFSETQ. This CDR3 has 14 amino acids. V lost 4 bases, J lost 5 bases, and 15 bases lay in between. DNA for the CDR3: TGCGCCAGCAGCGTGGGATCTTATACGGAGACCCAGTACTTC. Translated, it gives CASSVGSYTETQYF.

CDR3 amino acids: CAWSVGTPSHGGYTF. CDR3 coding DNA: TGTGCCTGGAGTGTCGGTACACCGTCCCACGGGGGCTACACCTTC. V gene TRBV30 combines with J gene TRBJ1-2; D is unresolved. The germline V gene encodes CDR1 GTSNPN and CDR2 SVGIG (reference sequence). V was shortened by 0 bases and J by 8 bases, with 19 bases between the two germline ends. The CDR3 length is 15 residues.

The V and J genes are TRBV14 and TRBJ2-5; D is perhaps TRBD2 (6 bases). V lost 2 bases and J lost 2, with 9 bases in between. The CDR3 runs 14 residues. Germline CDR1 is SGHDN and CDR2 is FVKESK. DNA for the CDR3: TGTGCCAGCAGCCAACCGGGACTGCAAGAGACCCAGTACTTC. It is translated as CASSQPGLQETQYF. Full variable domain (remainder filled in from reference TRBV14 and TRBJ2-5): EAGVTQFPSHSVIEKGQTVTLRCDPISGHDNLYWYRRVMGKEIKFLLHFVKESKQDESGMPNNRFLAERTGGTYSTLKVQPAELEDSGVYFCASSQPGLQETQYFGPGTRLLVL.

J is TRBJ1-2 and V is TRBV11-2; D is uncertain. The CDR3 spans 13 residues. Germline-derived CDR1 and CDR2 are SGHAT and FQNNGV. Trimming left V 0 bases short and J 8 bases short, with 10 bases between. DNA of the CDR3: TGTGCCAGCAGCTTAGATCCCAGTGGGGGCTACACCTTC. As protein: CASSLDPSGGYTF.

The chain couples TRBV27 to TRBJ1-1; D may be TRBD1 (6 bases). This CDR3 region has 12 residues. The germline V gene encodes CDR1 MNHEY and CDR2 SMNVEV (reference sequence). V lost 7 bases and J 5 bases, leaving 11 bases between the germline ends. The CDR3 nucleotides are TGTGCCAGCAAACGAGGGGGTACTGAAGCTTTCTTT. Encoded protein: CASKRGGTEAFF.

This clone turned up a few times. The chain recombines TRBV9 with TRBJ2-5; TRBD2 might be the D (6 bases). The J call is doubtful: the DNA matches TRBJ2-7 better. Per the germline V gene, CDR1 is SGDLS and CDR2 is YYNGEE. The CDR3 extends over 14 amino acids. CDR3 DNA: TGTGCCAGCAGCTTAGGAGGGTCGTGGGACGAGCAGTACTTC. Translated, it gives CASSLGGSWDEQYF.

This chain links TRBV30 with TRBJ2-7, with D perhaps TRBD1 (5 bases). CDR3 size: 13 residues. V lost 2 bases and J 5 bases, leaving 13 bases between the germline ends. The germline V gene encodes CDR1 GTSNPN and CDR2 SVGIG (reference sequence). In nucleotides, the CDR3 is TGTGCCTGGAGTTTGGGGCGCAGGGACGAGCAGTACTTC. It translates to CAWSLGRRDEQYF.

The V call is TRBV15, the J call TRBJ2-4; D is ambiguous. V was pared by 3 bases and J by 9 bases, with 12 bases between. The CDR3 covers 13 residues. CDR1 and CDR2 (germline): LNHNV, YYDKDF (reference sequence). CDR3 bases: TGTGCCACCAGCAGCGTGACCTTACCCATTCAGTACTTC. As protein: CATSSVTLPIQYF. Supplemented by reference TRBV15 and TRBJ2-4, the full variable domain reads DAMVIQNPRYQVTQFGKPVTLSCSQTLNHNVMYWYQQKSSQAPKLLFHYYDKDFNNEADTPDNFQSRRPNTSFCFLDIRSPGLGDTAMYLCATSSVTLPIQYFGAGTRLSVL.

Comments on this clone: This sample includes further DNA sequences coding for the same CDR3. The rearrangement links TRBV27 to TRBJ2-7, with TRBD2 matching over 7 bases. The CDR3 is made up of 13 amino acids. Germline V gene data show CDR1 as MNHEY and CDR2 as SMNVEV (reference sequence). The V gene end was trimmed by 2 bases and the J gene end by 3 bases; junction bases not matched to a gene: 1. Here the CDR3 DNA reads TGTGCCAGCAGTTTAGGGGGGGGCTACGAGCAGTACTTC. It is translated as CASSLGGGYEQYF.

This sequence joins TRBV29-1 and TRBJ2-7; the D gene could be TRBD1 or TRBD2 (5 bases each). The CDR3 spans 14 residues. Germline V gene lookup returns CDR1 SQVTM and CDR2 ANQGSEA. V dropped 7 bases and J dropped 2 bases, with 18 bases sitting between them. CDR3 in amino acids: CSARGTDFAYEQYF. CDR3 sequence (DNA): TGCAGCGCCCGAGGGACGGACTTTGCCTACGAGCAGTACTTC.

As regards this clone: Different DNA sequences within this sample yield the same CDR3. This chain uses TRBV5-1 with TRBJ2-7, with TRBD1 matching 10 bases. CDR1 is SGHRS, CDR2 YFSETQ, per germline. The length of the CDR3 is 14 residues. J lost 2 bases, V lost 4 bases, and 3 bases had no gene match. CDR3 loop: CASSPGQGAYEQYF. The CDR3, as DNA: TGCGCCAGCAGCCCTGGACAGGGGGCCTACGAGCAGTACTTC. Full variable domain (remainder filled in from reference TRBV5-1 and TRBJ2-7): KAGVTQTPRYLIKTRGQQVTLSCSPISGHRSVSWYQQTPGQGLQFLFEYFSETQRNKGNFPGRFSGRQFSNSRSEMNVSTLELGDSALYLCASSPGQGAYEQYFGPGTRLTVT.

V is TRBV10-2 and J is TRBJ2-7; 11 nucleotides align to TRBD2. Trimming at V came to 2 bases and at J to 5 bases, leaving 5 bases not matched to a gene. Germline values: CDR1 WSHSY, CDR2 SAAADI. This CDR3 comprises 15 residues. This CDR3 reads CASSEGLAGGDEQYF. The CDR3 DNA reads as TGCGCCAGCAGTGAGGGTCTAGCGGGGGGCGACGAGCAGTACTTC.

CDR3 coding DNA: TGTGCCAACTGGACAGGAGGCACAGATACGCAGTATTTT. Residues: CANWTGGTDTQYF. J is TRBJ2-3 and V is TRBV7-6; 7 bases match TRBD1. Germline V gene data show CDR1 as SGHVS and CDR2 as FNYEAQ. The V and J ends lost 10 bases and 1 base, in that order; junction bases with no gene match: 5. This CDR3 is 13 amino acids long. Complete variable domain (other parts from reference TRBV7-6 and TRBJ2-3): GAGVSQSPRYKVTKRGQDVALRCDPISGHVSLYWYRQALGQGPEFLTYFNYEAQQDKSGLPNDRFSAERPEGSISTLTIQRTEQRDSAMYRCANWTGGTDTQYFGPGTRLTVL.

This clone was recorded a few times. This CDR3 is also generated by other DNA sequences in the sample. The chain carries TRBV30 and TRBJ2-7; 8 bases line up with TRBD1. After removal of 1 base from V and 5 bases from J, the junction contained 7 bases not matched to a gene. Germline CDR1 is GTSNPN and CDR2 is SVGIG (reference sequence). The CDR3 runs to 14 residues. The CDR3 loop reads CAWSGGTGANEQYF. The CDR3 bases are TGTGCCTGGAGTGGGGGGACAGGAGCGAACGAGCAGTACTTC.

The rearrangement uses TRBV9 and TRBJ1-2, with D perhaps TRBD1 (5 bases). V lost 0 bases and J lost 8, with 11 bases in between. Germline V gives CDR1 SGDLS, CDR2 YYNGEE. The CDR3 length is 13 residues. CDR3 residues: CASSVGGAQGYTF. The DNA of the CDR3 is TGTGCCAGCAGCGTAGGAGGGGCGCAGGGCTACACCTTC.

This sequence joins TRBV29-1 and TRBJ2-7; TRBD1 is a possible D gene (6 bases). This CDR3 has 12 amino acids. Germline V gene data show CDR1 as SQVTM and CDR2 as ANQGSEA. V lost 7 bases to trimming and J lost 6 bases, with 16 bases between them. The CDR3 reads CSAATGSVEQYF. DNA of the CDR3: TGCAGCGCCGCTACAGGGTCCGTCGAGCAGTACTTC.

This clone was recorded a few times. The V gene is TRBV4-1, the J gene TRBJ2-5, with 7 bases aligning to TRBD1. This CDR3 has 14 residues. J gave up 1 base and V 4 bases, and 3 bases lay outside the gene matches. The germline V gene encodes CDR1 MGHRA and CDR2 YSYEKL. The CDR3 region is CASSPRDSQETQYF. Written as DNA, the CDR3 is TGCGCCAGCAGCCCGAGGGACAGCCAAGAGACCCAGTACTTC.

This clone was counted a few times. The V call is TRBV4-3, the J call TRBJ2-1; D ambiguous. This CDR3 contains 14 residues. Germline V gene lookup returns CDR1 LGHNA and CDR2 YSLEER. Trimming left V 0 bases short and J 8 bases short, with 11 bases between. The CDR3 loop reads CASSQDVSAHEQFF. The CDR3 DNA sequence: TGCGCCAGCAGCCAAGATGTCTCGGCTCATGAGCAGTTCTTC.

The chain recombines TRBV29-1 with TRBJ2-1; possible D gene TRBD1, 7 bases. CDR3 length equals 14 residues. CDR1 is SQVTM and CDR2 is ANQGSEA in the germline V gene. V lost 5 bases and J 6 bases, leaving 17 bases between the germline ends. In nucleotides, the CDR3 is TGCAGCGTTTCCGGAGGGGGCCAGGGCAATGAGCAGTTCTTC. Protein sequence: CSVSGGGQGNEQFF.

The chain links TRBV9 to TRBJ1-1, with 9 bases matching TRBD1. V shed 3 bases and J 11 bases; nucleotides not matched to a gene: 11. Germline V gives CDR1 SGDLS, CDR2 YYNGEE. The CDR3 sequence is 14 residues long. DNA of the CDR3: TGTGCCAGCAGCGAGGGGACAGGGTCAAATTCGGCTTTCTTT. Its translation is CASSEGTGSNSAFF.

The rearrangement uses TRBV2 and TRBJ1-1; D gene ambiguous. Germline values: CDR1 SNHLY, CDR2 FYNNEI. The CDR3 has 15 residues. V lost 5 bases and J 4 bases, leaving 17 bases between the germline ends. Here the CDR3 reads CASSPSYLRTTEAFF. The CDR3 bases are TGTGCCAGCAGTCCCTCCTACCTGCGGACCACTGAAGCTTTCTTT.